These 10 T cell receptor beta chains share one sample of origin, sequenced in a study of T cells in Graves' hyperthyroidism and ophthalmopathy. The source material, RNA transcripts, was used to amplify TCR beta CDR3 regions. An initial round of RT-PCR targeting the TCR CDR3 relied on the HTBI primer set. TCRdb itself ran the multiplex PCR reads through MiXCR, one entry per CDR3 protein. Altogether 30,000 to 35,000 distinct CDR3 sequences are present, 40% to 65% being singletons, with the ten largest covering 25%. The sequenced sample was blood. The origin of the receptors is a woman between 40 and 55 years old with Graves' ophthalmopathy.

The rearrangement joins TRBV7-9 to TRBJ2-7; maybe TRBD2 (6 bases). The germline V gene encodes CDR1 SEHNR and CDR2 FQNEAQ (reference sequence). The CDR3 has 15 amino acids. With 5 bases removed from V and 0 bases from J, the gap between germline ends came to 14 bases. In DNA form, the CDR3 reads TGTGCCAGCAGCCTCCTGGGGGGTAGCTCCTACGAGCAGTACTTC. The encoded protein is CASSLLGGSSYEQYF.

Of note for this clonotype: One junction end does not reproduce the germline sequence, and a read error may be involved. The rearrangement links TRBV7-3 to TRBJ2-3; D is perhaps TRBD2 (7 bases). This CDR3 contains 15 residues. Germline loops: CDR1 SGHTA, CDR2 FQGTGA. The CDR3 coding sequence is TGTGCCAGCAGCCCAAGTGGGGGGGGCTCAGATACACAGTATTTT. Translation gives CASSPSGGGSDTQYF.

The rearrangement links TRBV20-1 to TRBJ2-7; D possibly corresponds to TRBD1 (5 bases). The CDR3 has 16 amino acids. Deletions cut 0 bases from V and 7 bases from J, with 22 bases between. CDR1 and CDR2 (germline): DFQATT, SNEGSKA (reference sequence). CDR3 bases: TGCAGTGCTAGAGATGGGCAGGGCGCGAACACCGGGGAGCAGTACTTC. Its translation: CSARDGQGANTGEQYF.

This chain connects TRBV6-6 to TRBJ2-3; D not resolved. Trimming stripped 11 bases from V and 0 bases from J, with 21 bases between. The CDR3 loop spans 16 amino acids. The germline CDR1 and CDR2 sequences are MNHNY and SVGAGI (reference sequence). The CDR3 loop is CAGSTTGGSSTDTQYF. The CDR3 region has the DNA TGTGCCGGTAGTACCACTGGCGGTTCTAGCACAGATACGCAGTATTTT.

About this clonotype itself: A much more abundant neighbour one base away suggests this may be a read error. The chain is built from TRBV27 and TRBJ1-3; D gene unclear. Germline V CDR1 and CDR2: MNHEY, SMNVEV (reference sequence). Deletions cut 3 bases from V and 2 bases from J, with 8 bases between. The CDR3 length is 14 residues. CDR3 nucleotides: TGTGCCAGCAGTTTCTATGGGCCTGGAAACACCATATATTTT. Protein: CASSFYGPGNTIYF.

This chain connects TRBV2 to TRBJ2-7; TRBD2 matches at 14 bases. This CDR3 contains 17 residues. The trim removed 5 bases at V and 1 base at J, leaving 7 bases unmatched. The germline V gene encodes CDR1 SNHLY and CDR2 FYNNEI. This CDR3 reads CASSSGLAGAPSYEQYF. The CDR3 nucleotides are TGTGCCAGCAGTTCGGGACTAGCGGGAGCTCCATCCTACGAGCAGTACTTC.

CDR3 region: CASSVRTGGGNQETQYF. For the CDR3, the DNA is TGTGCCAGCAGCGTTAGGACAGGGGGGGGGAACCAAGAGACCCAGTACTTC. This chain connects TRBV9 to TRBJ2-5, with 10 bases that match TRBD1. The CDR3 totals 17 residues. CDR1 is SGDLS and CDR2 is YYNGEE in the germline V gene. With V trimmed by 2 bases and J by 0 bases, 7 bases remained unmatched. Variable domain in full (rest from reference TRBV9 and TRBJ2-5): DSGVTQTPKHLITATGQRVTLRCSPRSGDLSVYWYQQSLDQGLQFLIQYYNGEERAKGNILERFSAQQFPDLHSELNLSSLELGDSALYFCASSVRTGGGNQETQYFGPGTRLLVL.

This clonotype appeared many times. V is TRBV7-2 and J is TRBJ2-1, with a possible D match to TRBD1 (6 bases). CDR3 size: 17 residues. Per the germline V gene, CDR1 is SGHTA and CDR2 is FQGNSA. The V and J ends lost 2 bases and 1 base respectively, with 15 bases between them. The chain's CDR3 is CASSLLTGPNSYNEQFF. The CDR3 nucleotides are TGTGCCAGCAGCTTATTGACAGGACCTAATTCCTACAATGAGCAGTTCTTC.

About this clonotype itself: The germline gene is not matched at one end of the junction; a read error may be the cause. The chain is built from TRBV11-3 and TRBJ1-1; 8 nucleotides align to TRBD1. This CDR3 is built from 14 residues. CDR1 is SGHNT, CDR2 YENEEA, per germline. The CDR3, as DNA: TGTGCCAGCAGTTCGGACGGACAGGGTAACGGAGCTCTCTTT. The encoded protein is CASSSDGQGNGALF.

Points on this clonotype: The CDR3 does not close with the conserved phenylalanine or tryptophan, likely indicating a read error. CDR3 protein: CASSGDVSNQPQHC. DNA for the CDR3: TGCGCCAGCAGCGGGGACGTTAGCAATCAGCCCCAGCATTGT. The V call is TRBV5-1, the J call TRBJ1-5, with TRBD1 as a possible D gene (5 bases). The CDR3 extends over 14 amino acids. Germline CDR1 SGHRS, CDR2 YFSETQ. Trimming removed 4 bases from V and 0 bases from J, with 8 bases in between.